One and the same sample provided the 25 T cell receptor beta chains below, sequenced in a study of T cell responses to AZD1222 COVID-19 vaccine. The assay was immunoSEQ multiplex PCR, and TCRdb's table has in-frame clones only and misses some. The table records 200,000 or so clones, over 85% of them present only once. Specimen: peripheral blood, collected 28 days after the second AZD1222 dose. These TCRs come from an adult who received the AZD1222 COVID-19 vaccine.

This sequence joins TRBV7-8 and TRBJ1-1; D is unresolved. CDR1 is SGHVS, CDR2 FQNEAQ, per germline. Trimming stripped 2 bases from V and 0 bases from J, with 7 bases between. The CDR3 spans 14 residues. The CDR3 DNA is TGTGCCAGCAGCTTATTTTCGGTGAACACTGAAGCTTTCTTT. The encoded protein is CASSLFSVNTEAFF.

V usage is TRBV10-1 and J usage is TRBJ2-3; TRBD1 aligns across 9 bases. CDR1 and CDR2 (germline): WNHNN, SYGVQD (reference sequence). The CDR3 runs 15 residues. After removal of 5 bases from V and 4 bases from J, the junction contained 7 bases not matched to a gene. DNA of the CDR3: TGCGCCAGCAGTCCGGGACAGGGCTTTTCAGATACGCAGTATTTT. Protein product: CASSPGQGFSDTQYF.

The rearrangement links TRBV3-1 (or the pseudogene TRBV3-2) to TRBJ1-1; 7 bases fit TRBD1. The junction had 4 bases not matched to a gene; V was cut back by 4 bases and J by 5 bases. Germline CDR1 is LGHDT and CDR2 is YNNKEL (reference sequence). The CDR3 runs 13 residues. The CDR3: CASSPGGGTEAFF. The CDR3 bases are TGTGCCAGCAGCCCAGGGGGAGGGACTGAAGCTTTCTTT.

The rearrangement uses TRBV4-3 and TRBJ1-4, with a tentative D call TRBD1 (6 bases). V was clipped by 0 bases and J by 2 bases, with 22 bases between them. The CDR3 contains 20 residues. The germline gives CDR1 LGHNA, CDR2 YSLEER. Written as DNA, the CDR3 is TGCGCCAGCAGCCAAGATAGGCCAGGGGAAGGGACGGCGACTAATGAAAAACTGTTTTTT. It codes for CASSQDRPGEGTATNEKLFF.

Written as DNA, the CDR3 is TGTGCCAGCAGCCCGCTGGGGGGCCAGCAGCCCCAGCATTTT. Translation gives CASSPLGGQQPQHF. V gene TRBV27 combines with J gene TRBJ1-5; D perhaps matches TRBD1 (6 bases). Deletions cut 6 bases from V and 7 bases from J, with 16 bases between. CDR1 MNHEY and CDR2 SMNVEV come from the germline V gene (reference sequence). The CDR3 sequence is 14 residues long.

A single count supports this clone. The rearrangement links TRBV5-4 to TRBJ2-5, with a weak D call TRBD1 (6 bases). Germline V gene data show CDR1 as SGHNT and CDR2 as YYREEE (reference sequence). This CDR3 is 15 amino acids long. V was clipped by 3 bases and J by 2 bases, with 14 bases between them. The DNA for the CDR3 is TGTGCCAGCAGCTCCGACAGGAACAATCAAGAGACCCAGTACTTC. This encodes CASSSDRNNQETQYF.

This sequence joins TRBV6-5 and TRBJ2-7; D is possibly TRBD1 (6 bases). V was trimmed by 7 bases and J by 3 bases, leaving 10 bases between them. This CDR3 has 12 residues. Germline V gene data show CDR1 as MNHEY and CDR2 as SVGAGI. DNA of the CDR3: TGTGCCAGCACCGGACAGAGCTACGAGCAGTACTTC. Translated: CASTGQSYEQYF.

The chain is built from TRBV6-5 and TRBJ2-7; D uncertain. This CDR3 has 15 residues. The V gene lost 5 bases and the J gene lost 2 bases, with 16 bases spanning the gap. Per the germline V gene, CDR1 is MNHEY and CDR2 is SVGAGI. As DNA, the CDR3 is TGTGCCAGCAGTCCGGCTGATAGGGCGGCCTACGAGCAGTACTTC. Amino acids: CASSPADRAAYEQYF.

This clone has only one observation. This chain uses TRBV6-5 with TRBJ1-6, with D possibly being TRBD1 (5 bases). The CDR3 loop spans 15 amino acids. The germline gives CDR1 MNHEY, CDR2 SVGAGI. V was shortened by 9 bases and J by 0 bases, with 12 bases between the two germline ends. The CDR3 DNA reads TGTGCCAGTCACCGGGGCCTCTCCTATAATTCACCCCTCCACTTT. Amino acid sequence: CASHRGLSYNSPLHF.

This clone was observed once. J is TRBJ1-2 and V is TRBV27, with TRBD1 as a possible D gene (5 bases). The germline V and J ends were trimmed by 0 bases and 5 bases, with 16 bases remaining between them. The CDR3 runs 16 residues. The V gene's germline CDR1 is MNHEY and CDR2 SMNVEV (reference sequence). The CDR3 bases are TGTGCCAGCAGTTTATCGTGGGGCTCAGGGAAGTATGGCTACACCTTC. It specifies CASSLSWGSGKYGYTF.

The chain joins TRBV15 to TRBJ2-5; 8 positions agree with TRBD2. V dropped 0 bases and J dropped 5; count of bases not matched to a gene: 5. CDR1 is LNHNV and CDR2 is YYDKDF in the germline V gene (reference sequence). The CDR3 spans 15 residues. The CDR3 DNA reads as TGTGCCACCAGCAGAGATCGTTCTAGCGGGGAGACCCAGTACTTC. It is translated as CATSRDRSSGETQYF. The entire variable domain, with the rest obtained from reference TRBV15 and TRBJ2-5, is as follows: DAMVIQNPRYQVTQFGKPVTLSCSQTLNHNVMYWYQQKSSQAPKLLFHYYDKDFNNEADTPDNFQSRRPNTSFCFLDIRSPGLGDTAMYLCATSRDRSSGETQYFGPGTRLLVL.

The rearrangement joins TRBV28 to TRBJ2-7, with 9 bases identical to TRBD1. Germline V gives CDR1 MDHEN, CDR2 SYDVKM. The CDR3 runs to 14 residues. Germline trimming cut 7 bases from V and 5 bases from J; bases unmatched to any gene: 9. CDR3 bases: TGTGCCAGCACACTACAGGGGGCGTTGGACGAGCAGTACTTC. Its translation: CASTLQGALDEQYF.

The gene calls are TRBV4-2 and TRBJ2-7; TRBD1 agrees at 9 bases. The V gene's germline CDR1 is LGHNA and CDR2 YNFKEQ. CDR3 size: 17 residues. The V segment lost 1 base and the J segment 3 bases; nucleotides outside the gene matches: 10. The CDR3 DNA is TGTGCCAGCAGCCAAGGACCATCCCCGGGACAGGGCTACGAGCAGTACTTC. This encodes CASSQGPSPGQGYEQYF.

The V call is TRBV5-4, the J call TRBJ2-3, with D perhaps matching TRBD2 (6 bases). CDR3 length: 15 residues. Germline assignment: CDR1 SGHNT and CDR2 YYREEE (reference sequence). Trimming took off 4 bases at V and 4 bases at J, with 16 bases between the two ends. The CDR3 here is CASSLGLPTPDTQYF. CDR3 coding DNA: TGTGCCAGCAGCCTGGGACTCCCCACCCCAGATACGCAGTATTTT.

This chain uses TRBV6-5 with TRBJ1-2; D not certain. Looked up from germline, CDR1 is MNHEY and CDR2 is SVGAGI. With 8 bases removed from V and 4 bases from J, the gap between germline ends came to 11 bases. The CDR3 extends over 12 amino acids. The CDR3 bases are TGTGCCAGCGGTTGGGAAGGCTATGGCTACACCTTC. Translating gives CASGWEGYGYTF.

The V gene is TRBV6-5, the J gene TRBJ2-1; D gene ambiguous. V dropped 2 bases and J dropped 7 bases, with 15 bases sitting between them. CDR3 length: 15 amino acids. In germline, CDR1 is MNHEY, CDR2 SVGAGI. For the CDR3, the DNA is TGTGCCAGCAGTTACAGTCAGCGAGCTAGTAATGAGCAGTTCTTC. Its protein is CASSYSQRASNEQFF.

This clone has only one observation. CDR3 nucleotide sequence: TGTGCCAGCAGCTTCCTGACTAGTATGGAGACCCAGTACTTC. Protein: CASSFLTSMETQYF. V is TRBV2 and J is TRBJ2-5; TRBD2 is a possible D gene (6 bases). V lost 6 bases and J lost 5, with 16 bases in between. This CDR3 contains 14 residues. Germline lookup yields CDR1 SNHLY and CDR2 FYNNEI.

The genes are TRBV10-1 and TRBJ2-2; tentatively, D is TRBD2 (5 bases). CDR1 and CDR2 from the germline V gene are WNHNN and SYGVQD (reference sequence). The V end lost 3 bases, the J end lost 0 bases, and 14 bases lay between the germline ends. This CDR3 region has 17 residues. The CDR3 here is CASSESGLDANTGELFF. The CDR3 DNA sequence: TGCGCCAGCAGTGAAAGTGGACTGGACGCGAACACCGGGGAGCTGTTTTTT.

The gene calls are TRBV29-1 and TRBJ2-7, with D perhaps being TRBD1 or TRBD2 (5 bases each). This CDR3 region has 12 residues. V was cut by 5 bases and J by 4 bases, with 12 bases left in between. Germline V lookup: CDR1 SQVTM, CDR2 ANQGSEA. CDR3 DNA: TGCAGCGTTAATTTGGGGGAATACGAGCAGTACTTC. Translation: CSVNLGEYEQYF.

As for this clone: Compared with germline, one end of the junction differs, possibly owing to a read error. This chain connects TRBV5-8 to TRBJ1-1; D gene ambiguous. The germline V gene encodes CDR1 SGHTS and CDR2 YDEGEE. This CDR3 has 15 residues. The CDR3 sequence: CASSLSRAGNSEAFF. The CDR3 DNA follows: TGTGCCAGCAGCTTGAGTCGGGCCGGGAACTCTGAAGCTTTCTTT.

This chain connects TRBV30 to TRBJ1-3, with a tentative D call TRBD1 (5 bases). The CDR3 is 12 residues long. V was pared by 8 bases and J by 2 bases, with 10 bases between. Germline V gene data show CDR1 as GTSNPN and CDR2 as SVGIG (reference sequence). The CDR3 loop is CAGHAAGNTIYF. The CDR3 DNA is TGTGCCGGACATGCGGCTGGAAACACCATATATTTT.

The rearrangement joins TRBV6-5 to TRBJ2-1, with 12 positions matching TRBD2. Unmatched junction bases numbered 6, after V lost 5 bases and J lost 7 bases. This CDR3 comprises 15 residues. Germline values: CDR1 MNHEY, CDR2 SVGAGI. The CDR3 loop reads CASSIWTSGDNEQFF. The DNA of the CDR3 is TGTGCCAGCAGTATATGGACTAGCGGGGATAATGAGCAGTTCTTC.

J is TRBJ1-3 and V is TRBV6-5; D call uncertain. V was shortened by 8 bases and J by 4 bases, with 15 bases between the two germline ends. This CDR3 has 14 amino acids. The germline V gene encodes CDR1 MNHEY and CDR2 SVGAGI. CDR3 region: CASLDTSLGNTIYF. The CDR3 coding sequence is TGTGCCAGCCTCGACACTTCCTTAGGAAACACCATATATTTT.

The rearrangement joins TRBV6-5 to TRBJ1-2, with D maybe TRBD1 (6 bases). The germline gives CDR1 MNHEY, CDR2 SVGAGI. Trimming removed 7 bases at V and 4 bases at J, with 19 bases between. This CDR3 is 15 amino acids long. Here the CDR3 reads CASIPSGARAYGYTF. For the CDR3, the DNA is TGTGCCAGCATTCCCTCAGGGGCCCGTGCCTATGGCTACACCTTC.

The chain recombines TRBV27 with TRBJ2-1, with D perhaps TRBD1 (6 bases). The CDR3 is 15 residues long. Between the trimmed V and J ends, which lost 5 bases and 1 base, there was a span of 12 bases. CDR1 is MNHEY, CDR2 SMNVEV, per germline (reference sequence). CDR3 DNA sequence: TGTGCCAGCAGTCCGCAGGACAGTTCCTACAATGAGCAGTTCTTC. Its protein is CASSPQDSSYNEQFF.